Below are 22 T cell receptor beta chains sequenced from a single sample in a study of human T cells and chemical hapten exposure. Stated time point: patch test 2, 6 weeks after DPC sensitization. Specified treatment: therapeutic diphenylcyclopropenone sensitization with weekly scalp DPC. TCRdb fed the RACE reads into MiXCR, producing one record per CDR3 protein. The top ten hold over 5.5% of the sample, which has approximately 350,000 distinct CDR3 sequences, nearly 6.5% seen once. The sequencing used whole blood, collected in connection with sensitization to the hapten diphenylcyclopropenone (DPC). All receptors derive from a woman aged 18-29 years with alopecia areata. Some clones in this sample may be carry-over from other donors' samples.

This clonotype was seen a handful of times. Just one base apart from a much larger clone, this may be a read error. The rearrangement links TRBV7-9 to TRBJ1-6; 7 positions agree with TRBD1. CDR3 length: 14 amino acids. CDR1 SEHNR and CDR2 FQNEAQ come from the germline V gene (reference sequence). The CDR3 sequence: CANSSGQRYSPLHF. The CDR3 bases are TGTGCCAACAGCTCGGGACAGCGTTATTCACCCCTCCACTTT.

The chain has TRBV12-5 and TRBJ2-6, with TRBD1 matching over 7 bases. This CDR3 contains 15 residues. V lost 6 bases, J lost 1 base, and 3 bases stayed unmatched. Per the germline V gene, CDR1 is LGHNT and CDR2 is FRNRAP. As DNA, the CDR3 is TGTGCTAGTGGACAGGGGATGTCTGGGGCCAACGTCCTGACTTTC. Its protein product is CASGQGMSGANVLTF.

This rearrangement joins TRBV20-1 to TRBJ1-5, with 7 bases lining up with TRBD1. Germline V lookup: CDR1 DFQATT, CDR2 SNEGSKA (reference sequence). Trimming at V came to 0 bases and at J to 5 bases, leaving 7 bases not matched to a gene. CDR3 length: 15 amino acids. The CDR3 DNA follows: TGCAGTGCTAGAGATCAAGCAGGGGGGGATCAGCCCCAGCATTTT. This encodes CSARDQAGGDQPQHF.

The V call is TRBV7-9, the J call TRBJ2-6; D may match TRBD1 or TRBD2 (5 bases each). Per germline, CDR1 SEHNR and CDR2 FQNEAQ (reference sequence). Between the trimmed V and J ends, which lost 5 bases and 4 bases, there was a span of 21 bases. This CDR3 is built from 18 residues. CDR3 sequence (DNA): TGTGCCAGCAGCCCTTTAAACGGGGACCACTTCGGGGCCAACGTCCTGACTTTC. It is translated as CASSPLNGDHFGANVLTF.

This clonotype was seen at least ten times. The DNA of the CDR3 is TGTGCCAGCAGTGGACAGGCTAAGAACACTGAAGCTTTCTTT. Translated: CASSGQAKNTEAFF. The chain employs TRBV28 and TRBJ1-1; 7 bases are a match to TRBD1. The CDR3 spans 14 residues. With V trimmed by 5 bases and J by 1 base, 4 bases remained unmatched. The germline V gene encodes CDR1 MDHEN and CDR2 SYDVKM.

The rearrangement uses TRBV6-6 and TRBJ1-3; D remains unclear. Germline V lookup: CDR1 MNHNY, CDR2 SVGAGI (reference sequence). The CDR3 covers 14 residues. V lost 5 bases and J lost 0, with 8 bases in between. The CDR3 sequence is CASSNTNSGNTIYF. In DNA, the CDR3 is TGTGCCAGCAGTAATACGAACTCTGGAAACACCATATATTTT.

The genes are TRBV6-2 or TRBV6-3 and TRBJ2-7; 13 bases match TRBD2. The CDR3 has 17 amino acids. CDR1 and CDR2 (germline): MNHEY, SVGEGT. V lost 1 base and J lost 7; bases outside the gene matches: 10. CDR3 sequence: CASSYWITSGGAREQYF. The DNA of the CDR3 is TGTGCCAGCAGTTACTGGATTACTAGCGGGGGGGCGCGGGAGCAGTACTTC.

The chain links TRBV6-6 to TRBJ1-1, with TRBD1 matching over 7 bases. The CDR3 extends over 14 amino acids. CDR1 and CDR2 (germline): MNHNY, SVGAGI (reference sequence). Losses at the gene ends were 2 bases for V and 4 bases for J; bases not matched to a gene: 4. The CDR3 sequence is CASSYRGRGTEAFF. CDR3 bases: TGTGCCAGCAGTTACAGGGGGCGCGGCACTGAAGCTTTCTTT.

This clonotype has just a few counts. The genes are TRBV4-3 and TRBJ1-1; no clear D. The CDR3 has 20 residues. Germline CDR1 is LGHNA and CDR2 is YSLEER. The V end was cut by 4 bases, the J end by 2 bases, with 29 bases between. The CDR3 is CASSPNANPIEPSQNTEAFF. In DNA, the CDR3 is TGCGCCAGCAGCCCTAACGCAAACCCCATCGAGCCGTCGCAAAACACTGAAGCTTTCTTT.

This clonotype has just a few counts. The chain couples TRBV5-1 to TRBJ2-2; D ambiguous. V dropped 6 bases and J dropped 0 bases, with 9 bases sitting between them. CDR3 length: 14 residues. CDR1 and CDR2 from the germline V gene are SGHRS and YFSETQ. CDR3 sequence: CASTTRANTGELFF. CDR3 DNA: TGCGCCAGCACCACACGTGCGAACACCGGGGAGCTGTTTTTT.

The rearrangement joins TRBV11-2 to TRBJ2-3; 11 nucleotides agree with TRBD2. CDR1 and CDR2 (germline): SGHAT, FQNNGV. Trimming took 4 bases from V and 6 from J; bases not matched to a gene: 9. This CDR3 region has 16 residues. For the CDR3, the DNA is TGTGCCAGCAGCTGGGGTAGCGGGGGGGCCCCCGATACGCAGTATTTT. Amino acids: CASSWGSGGAPDTQYF. Using reference TRBV11-2 and TRBJ2-3 for the parts outside the CDR3, the full variable domain is EAGVAQSPRYKIIEKRQSVAFWCNPISGHATLYWYQQILGQGPKLLIQFQNNGVVDDSQLPKDRFSAERLKGVDSTLKIQPAKLEDSAVYLCASSWGSGGAPDTQYFGPGTRLTVL.

This chain joins TRBV3-1 and TRBJ2-3; 7 bases match TRBD1. The CDR3 sequence is 13 residues long. V trimming: 8 bases; J trimming: 7 bases; junction bases outside the gene matches: 9. CDR1 is LGHDT and CDR2 is YNNKEL in the germline V gene (reference sequence). CDR3 nucleotides: TGTGCCAGCGGTGTCAAGGGGGCTCATACGCAGTATTTT. It specifies CASGVKGAHTQYF.

This chain uses TRBV6-2 or TRBV6-3 with TRBJ2-2; 8 positions match TRBD1. Germline V gene data show CDR1 as MNHEY and CDR2 as SVGEGT. This CDR3 has 17 residues. Trimming at V came to 0 bases and at J to 5 bases, leaving 8 bases not matched to a gene. CDR3 nucleotides: TGTGCCAGCAGTTACTCGGTGGGACAGGCGAGAACCGGGGAGCTGTTTTTT. It yields the protein CASSYSVGQARTGELFF.

This clonotype was seen only a few times. The junction departs from germline at one end; a sequencing error may be responsible. The chain has TRBV29-1 and TRBJ1-6, with 7 bases that match TRBD1. The germline CDR1 and CDR2 sequences are SQVTM and ANQGSEA. CDR3 size: 12 residues. CDR3 loop: CSVPDPTGSSDF. In DNA, the CDR3 is TGCAGCGTTCCCGACCCGACAGGGAGTTCCGACTTT.

This clonotype showed up many times. The V call is TRBV7-2, the J call TRBJ1-2; the D gene is possibly TRBD1 (6 bases). V lost 5 bases, J lost 5 bases, and 21 bases lay in between. The CDR3 has 16 amino acids. In germline, CDR1 is SGHTA, CDR2 FQGNSA. The CDR3, as DNA: TGTGCCAGCAGCAAAGCAGTGGCAGGGGTGGATTATGGCTACACCTTC. The encoded protein is CASSKAVAGVDYGYTF.

This clonotype turned up a few times. This chain links TRBV4-3 with TRBJ1-1; weak D call: TRBD1 (6 bases). The V gene's germline CDR1 is LGHNA and CDR2 YSLEER. V gave up 3 bases and J gave up 5 bases, with 16 bases separating them. CDR3 length equals 15 residues. The DNA of the CDR3 is TGCGCCAGCAGCCACTTACAGGGAGGGGCAACTGAAGCTTTCTTT. It is translated as CASSHLQGGATEAFF.

A few counts support this clonotype. V usage is TRBV5-1 and J usage is TRBJ2-7; TRBD1 agrees at 10 bases. The J segment lost 5 bases and the V segment lost 1 base, leaving 6 bases of the junction unmatched. The germline gives CDR1 SGHRS, CDR2 YFSETQ. The CDR3 covers 15 residues. The CDR3 here is CASSLTGTGAHEQYF. CDR3 coding DNA: TGCGCCAGCAGCTTGACCGGGACAGGGGCCCACGAGCAGTACTTC.

The chain uses TRBV2 and TRBJ1-1; tentatively, D is TRBD1 (5 bases). Trimming removed 9 bases at V and 0 bases at J, with 17 bases between. Germline V CDR1 and CDR2: SNHLY, FYNNEI. This CDR3 has 15 amino acids. The CDR3 region is CARGRAPALNTEAFF. CDR3 DNA sequence: TGTGCCAGGGGACGTGCACCCGCACTGAACACTGAAGCTTTCTTT.

This clonotype was observed a few times. The CDR3: CASTRLANTGELFF. The CDR3 DNA reads as TGTGCCAGCACCCGGCTAGCGAACACCGGGGAGCTGTTTTTT. This chain links TRBV2 with TRBJ2-2; unclear D gene. The V gene lost 7 bases and the J gene lost 0 bases, with 9 bases spanning the gap. Germline V CDR1 and CDR2: SNHLY, FYNNEI. This CDR3 is 14 amino acids long.

This clonotype has at least ten counts. The rearrangement links TRBV7-2 to TRBJ2-1, with 8 positions matching TRBD1. Germline lookup yields CDR1 SGHTA and CDR2 FQGNSA. After removal of 5 bases from V and 7 bases from J, the junction contained 4 bases not matched to a gene. This CDR3 contains 13 residues. As DNA, the CDR3 is TGTGCCAGCAGCCCGGGACAGGCAAATGAGCAGTTCTTC. It encodes CASSPGQANEQFF.

This clonotype has a handful of counts. The rearrangement links TRBV4-3 to TRBJ2-1, with D possibly being TRBD2 (5 bases). V gave up 0 bases and J gave up 4 bases, with 19 bases separating them. CDR1 and CDR2 from the germline V gene are LGHNA and YSLEER. This CDR3 spans 18 amino acids. The CDR3 bases are TGCGCCAGCAGCCAAGAATTTGGAGTAACGGGGAGTTACAATGAGCAGTTCTTC. It specifies CASSQEFGVTGSYNEQFF.

Many counts were recorded for this clonotype. The V gene is TRBV12-3 or TRBV12-4, the J gene TRBJ1-2, with 7 bases aligning to TRBD1. The CDR3 covers 13 residues. V lost 3 bases, J lost 7 bases, and 5 bases stayed unmatched. CDR3 nucleotides: TGTGCCAGCAGTTTCAAGGGGGCGGGTGGCTACACCTTC. Its translation: CASSFKGAGGYTF.